This T cell receptor beta chain is from a study of blood T cell repertoires in COVID-19. The CDR3 spans 16 residues. Germline V gene sequence: CDR1 SGHNT, CDR2 YENEEA. V was pared by 3 bases and J by 4 bases, with 6 bases of the junction left unmatched. In the source study's methods: Amplified reference gene primers provided the basis for estimating nucleated cell counts. TCRdb's copy holds only in-frame clones and misses some; the assay was immunoSEQ multiplex PCR. For V, J and clone size, that table is used; D and trimming come from the DNA. Of roughly 160,000 clones detected, around three quarters appear once; the ten largest clones hold roughly 19%.

The chain combines TRBV11-3 with TRBJ2-2; 9 bases agree with TRBD2. The specimen was PBMCs or T cells enriched from blood (not recorded which). This receptor was identified in a woman aged 70-85 years in a cohort exposed to, infected with or recovered from COVID-19 (not recorded which). Here the CDR3 DNA reads TGTGCCAGCAGCTTGACTAGCGGACTTTCCACCGGGGAGCTGTTTTTT. Protein product: CASSLTSGLSTGELFF. Full variable domain (outside the CDR3, taken from reference TRBV11-3 and TRBJ2-2): EAGVVQSPRYKIIEKKQPVAFWCNPISGHNTLYWYLQNLGQGPELLIRYENEEAVDDSQLPKDRFSAERLKGVDSTLKIQPAELGDSAVYLCASSLTSGLSTGELFFGEGSRLTVL.